Described below is a single TCR beta chain sequence and its context. The antigen remains unidentified. Doses given second, at about 4 or about 12 weeks, were pooled. Here immunoSEQ multiplex PCR was the method, and the copy in TCRdb shows in-frame clones only, minus some. The repertoire includes 150,000 to 200,000 clones, 88% of them detected once, and 25% to 30% sits in the top ten. The record originates from a study of T cell responses to AZD1222 COVID-19 vaccine. The study's findings and limits: Females made up more of the donors, who were largely white British, and clonal diversity may have come out too low. Nearly half of spike-specific TCRs reportedly go after variant regions that carry no mutations.

V lost 0 bases to trimming and J lost 4 bases, with 13 bases between them. In germline, CDR1 is LGHNA, CDR2 YNFKEQ. The CDR3 runs 16 residues. The sequencing used peripheral blood, collected 28 days after the second AZD1222 dose. This clonotype was sampled from an adult who received the AZD1222 COVID-19 vaccine. The rearrangement links TRBV4-2 to TRBJ1-5; D ambiguous. CDR3 protein: CASSQDPRTVNQPQHF. DNA for the CDR3: TGTGCCAGCAGCCAAGATCCCCGGACGGTTAATCAGCCCCAGCATTTT.